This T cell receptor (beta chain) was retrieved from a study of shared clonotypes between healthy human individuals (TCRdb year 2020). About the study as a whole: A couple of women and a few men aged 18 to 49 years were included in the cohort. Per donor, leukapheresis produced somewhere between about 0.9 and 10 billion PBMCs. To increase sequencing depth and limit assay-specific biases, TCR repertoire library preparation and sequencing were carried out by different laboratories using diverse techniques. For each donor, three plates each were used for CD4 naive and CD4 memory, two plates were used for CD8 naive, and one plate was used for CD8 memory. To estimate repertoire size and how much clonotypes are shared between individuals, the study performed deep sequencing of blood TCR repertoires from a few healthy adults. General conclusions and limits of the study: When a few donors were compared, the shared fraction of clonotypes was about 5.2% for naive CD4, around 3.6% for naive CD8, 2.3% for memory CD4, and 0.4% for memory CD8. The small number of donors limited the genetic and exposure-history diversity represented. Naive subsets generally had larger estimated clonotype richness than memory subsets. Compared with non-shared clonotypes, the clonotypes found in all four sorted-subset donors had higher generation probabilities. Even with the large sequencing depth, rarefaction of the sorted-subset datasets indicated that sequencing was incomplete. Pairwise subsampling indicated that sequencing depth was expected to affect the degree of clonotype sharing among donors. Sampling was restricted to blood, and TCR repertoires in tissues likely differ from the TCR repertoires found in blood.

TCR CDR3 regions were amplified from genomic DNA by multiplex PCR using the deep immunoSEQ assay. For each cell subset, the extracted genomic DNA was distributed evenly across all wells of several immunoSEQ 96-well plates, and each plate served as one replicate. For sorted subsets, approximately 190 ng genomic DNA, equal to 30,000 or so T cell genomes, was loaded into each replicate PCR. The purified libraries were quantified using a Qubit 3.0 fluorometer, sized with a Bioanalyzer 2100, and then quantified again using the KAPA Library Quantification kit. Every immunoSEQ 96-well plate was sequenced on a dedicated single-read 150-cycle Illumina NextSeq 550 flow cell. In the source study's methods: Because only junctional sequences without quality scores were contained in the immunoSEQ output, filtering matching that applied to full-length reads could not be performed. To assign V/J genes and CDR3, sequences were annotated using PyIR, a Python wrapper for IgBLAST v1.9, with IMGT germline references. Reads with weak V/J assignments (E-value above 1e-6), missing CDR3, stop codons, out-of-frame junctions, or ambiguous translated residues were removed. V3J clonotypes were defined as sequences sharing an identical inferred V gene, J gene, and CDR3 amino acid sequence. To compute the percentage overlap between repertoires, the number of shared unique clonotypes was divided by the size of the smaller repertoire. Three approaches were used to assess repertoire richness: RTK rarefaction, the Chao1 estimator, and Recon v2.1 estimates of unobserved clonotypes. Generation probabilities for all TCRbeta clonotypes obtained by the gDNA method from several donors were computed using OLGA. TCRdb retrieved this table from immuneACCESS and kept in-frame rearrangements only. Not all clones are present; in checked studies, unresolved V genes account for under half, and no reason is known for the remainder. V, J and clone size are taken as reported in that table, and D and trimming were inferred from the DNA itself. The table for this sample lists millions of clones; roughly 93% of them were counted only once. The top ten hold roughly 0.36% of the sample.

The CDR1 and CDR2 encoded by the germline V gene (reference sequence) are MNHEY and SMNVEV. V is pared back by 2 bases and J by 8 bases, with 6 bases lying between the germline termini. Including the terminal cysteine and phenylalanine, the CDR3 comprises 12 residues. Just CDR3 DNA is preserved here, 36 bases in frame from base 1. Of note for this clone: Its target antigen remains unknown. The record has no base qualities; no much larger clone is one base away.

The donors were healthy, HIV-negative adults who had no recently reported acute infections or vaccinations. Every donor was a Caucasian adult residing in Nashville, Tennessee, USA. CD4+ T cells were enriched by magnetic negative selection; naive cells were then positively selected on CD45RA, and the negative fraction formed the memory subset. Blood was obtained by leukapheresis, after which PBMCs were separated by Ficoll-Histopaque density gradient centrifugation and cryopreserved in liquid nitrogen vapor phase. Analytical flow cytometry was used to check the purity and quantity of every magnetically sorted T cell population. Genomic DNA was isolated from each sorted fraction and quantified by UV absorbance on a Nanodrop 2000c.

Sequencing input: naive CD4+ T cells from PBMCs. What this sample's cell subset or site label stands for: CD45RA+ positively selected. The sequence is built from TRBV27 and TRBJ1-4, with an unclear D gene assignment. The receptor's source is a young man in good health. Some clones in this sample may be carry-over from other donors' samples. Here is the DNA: TGTGCCAGCAGTTTAGAAGGGGAAAAACTGTTTTTT. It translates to CASSLEGEKLFF.